This paragraph covers one TCR beta chain sequence. The antigen remains unidentified. Single viable CD3+CD4+CD8-CD45RO+ cells were sorted as the memory CD4+ T cells. Serostatus was set by detecting CMV pp150, pp28, p38, p52 IgG. Sequencing was performed with immunoSEQ multiplex PCR; in TCRdb, only in-frame clones are kept and a portion is missing. The sample consists of under 55,000 clones, about 80% of them appearing once. The sample originates from a study of memory CD4+ T cells and cytomegalovirus serostatus. Study-level background: This sample comes from healthy Belgian adults, about 10 CMV seropositive, about 25 seronegative. General study points: CD4+ memory repertoires contained about 40% of the roughly 160 reported CMV TCRbeta sequences.

CDR1 is MNHNS, CDR2 SASEGT, per germline. CDR3 size: 16 residues. V lost 0 bases and J lost 0, with 9 bases in between. The rearrangement uses TRBV6-1 and TRBJ1-3; no firm D call. The sequencing input was memory CD4+ T cells from blood. The receptor's source is an adult in good health and CMV-seropositive. The CDR3: CASSEALTYSGNTIYF. CDR3 DNA sequence: TGTGCCAGCAGTGAAGCACTGACATACTCTGGAAACACCATATATTTT.